This T cell receptor beta chain was obtained from a study of beta chain features in type 1 diabetes. Expressed TCRB transcripts got sequenced, as all isolated RNA was reverse transcribed. Repertoires were generated with immunoSEQ multiplex PCR, while TCRdb's copy carries only in-frame clones and drops some. The data hold 150,000 to 190,000 clones, with about 7.3% observed a single time. Trimming took 3 bases from V and 3 from J; bases not matched to a gene: 5. The CDR3 covers 15 residues. The germline V gene has CDR1 SGHVT and CDR2 SQSDAQ. The sample was central memory CD4+ T cells from blood. This TCR was sampled from a young man in good health. The chain joins TRBV7-4 to TRBJ1-1; the match to TRBD1 covers 9 bases. The CDR3 region is CASSLDRGWHTEAFF. The CDR3 region has the DNA TGTGCCAGCAGCTTGGACAGGGGATGGCACACTGAAGCTTTCTTT.